One sample yielded the 22 T cell receptor beta chains listed below, sequenced in a study of cytomegalovirus exposure and HLA in healthy donors. Use of 60 Vbeta and 13 Jbeta primers characterized the PCR. Here immunoSEQ multiplex PCR was the method, and the copy in TCRdb shows in-frame clones only, minus some. The table has some 170,000 clones, around 80% seen once. Input material: PBMCs. The receptors were gathered from a woman aged 25 to 39 in good health and CMV-seropositive.

The rearrangement uses TRBV28 and TRBJ1-2; D might be TRBD1 (5 bases). Trimming stripped 3 bases from V and 8 bases from J, with 13 bases between. The V gene's germline CDR1 is MDHEN and CDR2 SYDVKM. The CDR3 sequence is 13 residues long. CDR3 sequence reads: CASSLTDLWGYTF. The CDR3 region has the DNA TGTGCCAGCAGTTTGACAGACTTATGGGGCTACACCTTC.

The chain carries TRBV4-1 and TRBJ2-2, with a weak D call TRBD2 (6 bases). Trimming cost V 0 bases and J 5 bases, with 19 bases left between them. The length of the CDR3 is 18 residues. Germline CDR1 and CDR2: MGHRA and YSYEKL. As DNA, the CDR3 is TGCGCCAGCAGCCAAGAATCCCCCGGGAGCTTGGGAACCGGGGAGCTGTTTTTT. This codes for CASSQESPGSLGTGELFF.

In nucleotides, the CDR3 is TGTGCCAGCAGTTTGGGGGGACAGAAAGGAGAGACCCAGTACTTC. It translates to CASSLGGQKGETQYF. The chain joins TRBV28 to TRBJ2-5, with D maybe TRBD1 (7 bases). CDR1 is MDHEN and CDR2 is SYDVKM in the germline V gene. CDR3 length: 15 residues. Between the trimmed V and J ends, which lost 3 bases and 4 bases, there was a span of 15 bases.

The chain carries TRBV4-3 and TRBJ2-7; no firm D call. The CDR3 is 14 amino acids. The germline V gene encodes CDR1 LGHNA and CDR2 YSLEER. V lost 0 bases to trimming and J lost 4 bases, with 10 bases between them. For the CDR3, the DNA is TGCGCCAGCAGCCAAGATACCTTTACTTACGAGCAGTACTTC. Its protein product is CASSQDTFTYEQYF.

The CDR3 sequence is CASRLSSYEQYF. DNA for the CDR3: TGTGCCAGCCGCCTGAGCTCCTACGAGCAGTACTTC. The V call is TRBV2, the J call TRBJ2-7; D is unclear. CDR1 is SNHLY, CDR2 FYNNEI, per germline. Trimming stripped 8 bases from V and 0 bases from J, with 8 bases between. This CDR3 is built from 12 residues.

This chain joins TRBV5-1 and TRBJ1-2, with 12 bases identical to TRBD1. V was pared by 2 bases and J by 6 bases, with 5 bases of the junction left unmatched. This CDR3 has 15 residues. In germline, CDR1 is SGHRS, CDR2 YFSETQ. The CDR3 bases are TGCGCCAGCAGCTTACAGGGGACAGGGGGCGATGGCTACACCTTC. Amino acids: CASSLQGTGGDGYTF.

V gene TRBV13 combines with J gene TRBJ1-3; 7 nucleotides match TRBD1. This CDR3 spans 15 amino acids. V lost 5 bases, J lost 4 bases, and 8 bases stayed unmatched. The germline V gene has CDR1 PRHDT and CDR2 FYEKMQ (reference sequence). The CDR3 DNA reads TGTGCCAGCAGCAAGGAGGACAGGACCGGAAACACCATATATTTT. This codes for CASSKEDRTGNTIYF.

This clone was detected only once. The V and J genes are TRBV5-1 and TRBJ2-7, with D perhaps matching TRBD2 (6 bases). From germline, CDR1 is SGHRS and CDR2 YFSETQ. The CDR3 has 15 residues. Trimming removed 4 bases from V and 1 base from J, with 15 bases in between. Here the CDR3 DNA reads TGCGCCAGCAGCCCTGATGCGGGGTCATCCTACGAGCAGTACTTC. Translated: CASSPDAGSSYEQYF.

The rearrangement uses TRBV6-1 and TRBJ1-5, with D unclear. CDR1 and CDR2 from the germline V gene are MNHNS and SASEGT. CDR3 length equals 20 residues. V lost 0 bases and J 0 bases, leaving 21 bases between the germline ends. The CDR3 loop reads CASSEALGFGQYNSNQPQHF. CDR3 nucleotides: TGTGCCAGCAGTGAAGCTCTAGGATTCGGTCAGTATAATAGCAATCAGCCCCAGCATTTT.

This chain connects TRBV7-2 to TRBJ2-1, with D unclear. This CDR3 has 14 amino acids. V lost 5 bases to trimming and J lost 3 bases, with 11 bases between them. The germline V gene encodes CDR1 SGHTA and CDR2 FQGNSA. Here the CDR3 DNA reads TGTGCCAGCAGCACACAACCCCTCTACAATGAGCAGTTCTTC. Translated, it gives CASSTQPLYNEQFF.

The chain links TRBV4-1 to TRBJ2-1; 7 positions match TRBD1. The CDR3 totals 16 residues. Germline loops: CDR1 MGHRA, CDR2 YSYEKL. The V and J ends lost 2 bases and 8 bases, in that order; junction bases with no gene match: 12. CDR3 residues: CASSQPGGKLQYEQFF. Written as DNA, the CDR3 is TGCGCCAGCAGCCAACCAGGGGGTAAATTACAATATGAGCAGTTCTTC.

V usage is TRBV7-3 and J usage is TRBJ2-2, with 15 bases identical to TRBD2. Germline V lookup: CDR1 SGHTA, CDR2 FQGTGA. The CDR3 contains 18 residues. The junction had 9 bases not matched to a gene; V was cut back by 5 bases and J by 5 bases. The CDR3 loop reads CASSRGLAGGKWTGELFF. CDR3 sequence (DNA): TGTGCCAGCAGCCGCGGACTAGCGGGGGGGAAGTGGACCGGGGAGCTGTTTTTT.

The chain's CDR3 is CASSPTGQETQYF. The DNA of the CDR3 is TGCGCCAGCAGCCCCACAGGCCAAGAGACCCAGTACTTC. The chain is built from TRBV5-1 and TRBJ2-5; maybe TRBD1 (5 bases). Trimming took 4 bases from V and 1 from J, leaving 8 bases between them. Germline lookup yields CDR1 SGHRS and CDR2 YFSETQ. There are 13 residues in the CDR3.

The table lists this clone with many counts. The chain recombines TRBV4-3 with TRBJ1-4; D call uncertain. CDR1 and CDR2 (germline): LGHNA, YSLEER. CDR3 size: 16 residues. Trimming cost V 7 bases and J 3 bases, with 18 bases left between them. The CDR3 bases are TGCGCCAGCAAACCACAGACCATGTCTCCTAATGAAAAACTGTTTTTT. It yields the protein CASKPQTMSPNEKLFF.

This chain uses TRBV19 with TRBJ1-2; TRBD1 matches at 9 bases. The CDR3 runs 16 residues. J was trimmed by 0 bases and V by 3 bases; bases with no gene match: 5. CDR1 and CDR2 (germline): LNHDA, SQIVND (reference sequence). The CDR3: CASSIRTGATNYGYTF. The CDR3 DNA follows: TGTGCCAGTAGTATCCGGACAGGGGCGACTAACTATGGCTACACCTTC.

The chain recombines TRBV18 with TRBJ2-7; the D is unclear. Germline V gene sequence: CDR1 KGHSH, CDR2 LQKENI. CDR3 size: 13 residues. The germline V and J ends were trimmed by 3 bases and 0 bases, with 6 bases remaining between them. CDR3 sequence: CASSPAYSYEQYF. In DNA, the CDR3 is TGTGCCAGCTCACCTGCCTACTCCTACGAGCAGTACTTC.

The chain links TRBV30 to TRBJ2-5; a possible D gene is TRBD1 (6 bases). Germline CDR1 GTSNPN, CDR2 SVGIG (reference sequence). Trimming took 4 bases from V and 5 from J, leaving 14 bases between them. CDR3 size: 13 residues. CDR3 DNA: TGTGCCTGGAACCAGGGGCCGATGGAGACCCAGTACTTC. This codes for CAWNQGPMETQYF.

The rearrangement uses TRBV15 and TRBJ2-5, with 15 bases that match TRBD2. The CDR3 has 16 amino acids. V lost 1 base to trimming and J lost 5 bases; unmatched junction nucleotides: 2. Germline CDR1 reads LNHNV; CDR2 reads YYDKDF (reference sequence). CDR3: CATSRGTSGGAETQYF. In DNA, the CDR3 is TGTGCCACCAGCAGAGGGACTAGCGGGGGGGCGGAGACCCAGTACTTC.

This clone showed up just once. This chain uses TRBV6-1 with TRBJ2-7, with D perhaps matching TRBD2 (5 bases). From germline, CDR1 is MNHNS and CDR2 SASEGT. The CDR3 has 15 residues. V gave up 1 base and J gave up 6 bases, with 16 bases separating them. This CDR3 reads CASSEGGFLRGEQYF. The CDR3 bases are TGTGCCAGCAGTGAAGGAGGATTCCTTCGGGGCGAGCAGTACTTC.

The chain links TRBV4-1 to TRBJ1-1, with D uncertain. The CDR3 totals 14 residues. Germline CDR1 reads MGHRA; CDR2 reads YSYEKL. Trimming took off 1 base at V and 8 bases at J, with 14 bases between the two ends. CDR3 nucleotides: TGCGCCAGCAGCCAAGGTTACCAGGTACCCGAAGCTTTCTTT. This gives the protein CASSQGYQVPEAFF.

The V gene is TRBV7-2, the J gene TRBJ2-7; 10 nucleotides line up with TRBD1. The length of the CDR3 is 14 residues. The germline gives CDR1 SGHTA, CDR2 FQGNSA. Germline trimming cut 5 bases from V and 7 bases from J; bases unmatched to any gene: 8. The CDR3 region has the DNA TGTGCCAGCAGCGCCCGACAGGGGGCGCTTGAGCAGTACTTC. It specifies CASSARQGALEQYF.

This clone came up once. CDR3 protein: CASSLYDRLSYGYTF. CDR3 DNA: TGTGCCAGCAGCTTATACGACAGGTTGTCCTATGGCTACACCTTC. The chain uses TRBV7-2 and TRBJ1-2; D is possibly TRBD1 (6 bases). The V end lost 2 bases, the J end lost 4 bases, and 14 bases lay between the germline ends. CDR3 length equals 15 residues. In germline, CDR1 is SGHTA, CDR2 FQGNSA.